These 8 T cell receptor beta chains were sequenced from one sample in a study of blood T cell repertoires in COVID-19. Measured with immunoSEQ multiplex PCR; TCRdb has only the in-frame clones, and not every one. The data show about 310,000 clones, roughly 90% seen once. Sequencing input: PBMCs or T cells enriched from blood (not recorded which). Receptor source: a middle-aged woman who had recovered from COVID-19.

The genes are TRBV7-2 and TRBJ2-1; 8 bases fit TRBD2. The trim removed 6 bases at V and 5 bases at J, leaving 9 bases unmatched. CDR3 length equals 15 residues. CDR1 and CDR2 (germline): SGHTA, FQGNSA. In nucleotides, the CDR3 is TGTGCCAGCAGTCAACGGCGGGGGGCGGACAATGAGCAGTTCTTC. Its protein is CASSQRRGADNEQFF.

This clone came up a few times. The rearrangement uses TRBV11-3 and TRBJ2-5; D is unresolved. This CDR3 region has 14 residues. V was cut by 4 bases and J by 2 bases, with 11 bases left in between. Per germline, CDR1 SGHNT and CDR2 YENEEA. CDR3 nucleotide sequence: TGTGCCAGCAGCTCGCGATCAAAACAAGAGACCCAGTACTTC. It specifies CASSSRSKQETQYF.

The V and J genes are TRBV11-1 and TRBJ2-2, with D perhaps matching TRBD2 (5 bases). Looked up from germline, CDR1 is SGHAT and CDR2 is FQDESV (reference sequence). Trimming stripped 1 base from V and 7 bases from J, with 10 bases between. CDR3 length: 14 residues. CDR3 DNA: TGTGCCAGCAGCTTAGGAGCCGGGGTCGGGGAGCTGTTTTTT. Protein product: CASSLGAGVGELFF.

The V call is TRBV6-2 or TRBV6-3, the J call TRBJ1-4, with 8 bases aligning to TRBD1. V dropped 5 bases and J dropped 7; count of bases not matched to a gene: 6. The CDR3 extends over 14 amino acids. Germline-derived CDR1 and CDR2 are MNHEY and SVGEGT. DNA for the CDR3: TGTGCCAGCAGTCGGACAGGGATAACTGAAAAACTGTTTTTT. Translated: CASSRTGITEKLFF.

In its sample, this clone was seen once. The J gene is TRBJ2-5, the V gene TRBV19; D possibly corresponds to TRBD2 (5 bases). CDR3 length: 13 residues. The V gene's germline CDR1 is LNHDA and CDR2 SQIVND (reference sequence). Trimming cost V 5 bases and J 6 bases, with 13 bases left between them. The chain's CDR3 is CASSLDWRKTQYF. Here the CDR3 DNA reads TGTGCCAGTAGTTTGGACTGGAGGAAGACCCAGTACTTC.

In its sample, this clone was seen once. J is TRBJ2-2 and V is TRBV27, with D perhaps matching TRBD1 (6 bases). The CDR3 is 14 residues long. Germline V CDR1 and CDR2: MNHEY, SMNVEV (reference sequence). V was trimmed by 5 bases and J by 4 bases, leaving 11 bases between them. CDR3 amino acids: CASSPGTFTGELFF. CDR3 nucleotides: TGTGCCAGCAGTCCCGGGACATTCACCGGGGAGCTGTTTTTT.

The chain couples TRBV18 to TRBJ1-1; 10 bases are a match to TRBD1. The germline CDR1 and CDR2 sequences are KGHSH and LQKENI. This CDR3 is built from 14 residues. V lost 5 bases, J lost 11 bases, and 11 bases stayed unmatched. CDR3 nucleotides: TGTGCCAGCTCATCGGGACAGGGGCGTTTTGGGGCTTTCTTT. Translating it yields CASSSGQGRFGAFF.

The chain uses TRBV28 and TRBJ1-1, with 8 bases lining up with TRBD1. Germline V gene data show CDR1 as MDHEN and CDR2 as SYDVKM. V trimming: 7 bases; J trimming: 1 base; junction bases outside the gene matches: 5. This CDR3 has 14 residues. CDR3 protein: CASTGQGSNTEAFF. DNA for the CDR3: TGTGCCAGCACCGGACAGGGCTCGAACACTGAAGCTTTCTTT.